This note documents a single TCR beta chain sequence. This record belongs to a study of PD-L1 blockade in urothelial cancer. Data came from immunoSEQ multiplex PCR; TCRdb stores just in-frame clones and leaves some out. The sample holds 100,000 to 150,000 clones; around 88% are singletons and the top ten take approximately 2.4%. The time point is: peripheral blood 6 weeks after treatment start. Urothelial carcinoma in patients was locally advanced or metastatic. Germline-derived CDR1 and CDR2 are SGHTA and FQGTGA. CDR3 size: 16 residues. Trimming cost V 3 bases and J 2 bases; bases outside gene matches: 7.

This material consisted of PBMCs, taken around atezolizumab (anti-PD-L1) treatment. The TCR comes from a man aged 45-60 years with urothelial cancer. V is TRBV7-3 and J is TRBJ2-3; 8 bases map to TRBD2. The CDR3 DNA reads as TGTGCCAGCAGCTTTGGTAGCGGGACGGTCACAGATACGCAGTATTTT. Translating gives CASSFGSGTVTDTQYF. Together with reference TRBV7-3 and TRBJ2-3, the CDR3 gives the full variable domain: GAGVSQTPSNKVTEKGKYVELRCDPISGHTALYWYRQSLGQGPEFLIYFQGTGAADDSGLPNDRFFAVRPEGSVSTLKIQRTERGDSAVYLCASSFGSGTVTDTQYFGPGTRLTVL.